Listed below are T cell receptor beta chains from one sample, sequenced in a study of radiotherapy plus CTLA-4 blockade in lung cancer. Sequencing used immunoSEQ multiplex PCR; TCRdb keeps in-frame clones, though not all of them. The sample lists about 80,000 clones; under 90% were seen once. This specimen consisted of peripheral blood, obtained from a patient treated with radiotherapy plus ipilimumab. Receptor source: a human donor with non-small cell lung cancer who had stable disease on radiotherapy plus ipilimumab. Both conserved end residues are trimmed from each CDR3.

ASTDRLAGGPRSTQY	15	TRBV6-1	TRBJ2-3
ASSLRGSSPRTGELF	15	TRBV5-8	TRBJ2-2
ASSQAPAGGLNEQF	14	TRBV4-1	TRBJ2-1
ASSPLRRREGGNEQF	15	TRBV18	TRBJ2-1
ASSLDGGISSPLH	13	TRBV7-6	TRBJ1-6
ASSLSQSFYNEQF	13	TRBV5-8	TRBJ2-1
AWRGASNTEAF	11	TRBV30	TRBJ1-1
ATRTGLAYNEQF	12	TRBV15	TRBJ2-1
ASSVDPAAHQPQH	13	TRBV9	TRBJ1-5
ASSRQGATNTGELF	14	TRBV18	TRBJ2-2
ASSAIASGGKNEQF	14	TRBV9	TRBJ2-1
ASSELGDEQY	10	TRBV6-1	TRBJ2-7
ASSVGNTIY	9	TRBV9	TRBJ1-3
ATVDGTPYEQY	11	TRBV7-8	TRBJ2-7
ASSQASGPNTEAF	13	TRBV4-1	TRBJ1-1
ASSGFFGGEVEKLF	14	TRBV5-1	TRBJ1-4
TSSGDAQSRANVLT	14	TRBV1	TRBJ2-6
ASSALQLARQGETQY	15	TRBV7-7	TRBJ2-5
ASSLDDRGEAF	11	TRBV5-1	TRBJ1-1
ASKAQRGPADTQY	13	TRBV5-1	TRBJ2-3
ASSLGGSQQETQY	13	TRBV5-4	TRBJ2-5
ASSADRFNYGYT	12	TRBV6-1	TRBJ1-2
ASSLLGTGGAEAF	13	TRBV27	TRBJ1-1
ASSAGYGYT	9	TRBV25-1	TRBJ1-2
ASSVDSANTEAF	12	TRBV9	TRBJ1-1
ASSRGLAALSTDTQY	15	TRBV7-6	TRBJ2-3
ASSLGGAETQY	11	TRBV28	TRBJ2-5
ASSEARGTSGGFATQY	16	TRBV6-1	TRBJ2-3
ATSSLGTSGANEQF	14	TRBV15	TRBJ2-1
ASSDYLSGREETQY	14	TRBV6-4	TRBJ2-5
ASSVAGEDDQPQH	13	TRBV9	TRBJ1-5
ASSFGGAFYNEQF	13	TRBV27	TRBJ2-1
ASSPEGRLYNEQF	13	TRBV9	TRBJ2-1
ASSLMKNTEAF	11	TRBV7-3	TRBJ1-1
ASSLLGRGSHTEAF	14	TRBV5-6	TRBJ1-1
ASSVLGTSYEQY	12	TRBV9	NA
ASSASGNSPLH	11	TRBV9	TRBJ1-6
ASSRMASEAF	10	TRBV5-1	TRBJ1-1
SSRFGQETQY	10	TRBV29-1	TRBJ2-5
ASRGTSGRVGGYNEQF	16	TRBV19	TRBJ2-1
ASSPRQGRDTEAF	13	TRBV18	TRBJ1-1
AWSVGAGGGTDTQY	14	TRBV30	TRBJ2-3
ASSAGTGAGETQY	13	TRBV5-6	TRBJ2-5
ASSSLAGGPTGELF	14	TRBV5-1	TRBJ2-2
ASSISRGVGSEAF	13	TRBV19	TRBJ1-1
ASSLNGLYGYT	11	TRBV5-6	TRBJ1-2
SASPPGVTF	9	TRBV20-1	TRBJ2-1
ASSFGDSGETQY	12	TRBV7-6	TRBJ2-5
ASSLEGGVNEKLF	13	TRBV5-8	TRBJ1-4
ASSLGGTGLVNEQF	14	TRBV5-1	TRBJ2-1
SASSLAGGPYEQY	13	TRBV29-1	TRBJ2-7
ASRKTTSGGAWAQDTQY	17	TRBV19	TRBJ2-3
ASSEGLRITVDETQY	15	TRBV21-1	TRBJ2-5
ASSFAGNYGYT	11	TRBV28	TRBJ1-2